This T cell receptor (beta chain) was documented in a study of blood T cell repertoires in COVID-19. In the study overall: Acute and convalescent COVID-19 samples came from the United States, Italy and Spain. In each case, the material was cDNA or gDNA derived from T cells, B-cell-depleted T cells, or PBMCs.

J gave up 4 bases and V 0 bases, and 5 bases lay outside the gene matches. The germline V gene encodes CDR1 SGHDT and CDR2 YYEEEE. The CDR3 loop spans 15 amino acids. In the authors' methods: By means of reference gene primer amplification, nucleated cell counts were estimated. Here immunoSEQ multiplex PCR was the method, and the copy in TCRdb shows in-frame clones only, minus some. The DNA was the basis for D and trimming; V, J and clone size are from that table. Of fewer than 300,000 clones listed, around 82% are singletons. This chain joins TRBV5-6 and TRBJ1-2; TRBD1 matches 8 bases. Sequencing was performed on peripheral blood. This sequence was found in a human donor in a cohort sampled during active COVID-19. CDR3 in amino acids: CASSLGGTGVYGYTF. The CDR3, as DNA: TGTGCCAGCAGCTTGGGGGGGACAGGTGTCTATGGCTACACCTTC.